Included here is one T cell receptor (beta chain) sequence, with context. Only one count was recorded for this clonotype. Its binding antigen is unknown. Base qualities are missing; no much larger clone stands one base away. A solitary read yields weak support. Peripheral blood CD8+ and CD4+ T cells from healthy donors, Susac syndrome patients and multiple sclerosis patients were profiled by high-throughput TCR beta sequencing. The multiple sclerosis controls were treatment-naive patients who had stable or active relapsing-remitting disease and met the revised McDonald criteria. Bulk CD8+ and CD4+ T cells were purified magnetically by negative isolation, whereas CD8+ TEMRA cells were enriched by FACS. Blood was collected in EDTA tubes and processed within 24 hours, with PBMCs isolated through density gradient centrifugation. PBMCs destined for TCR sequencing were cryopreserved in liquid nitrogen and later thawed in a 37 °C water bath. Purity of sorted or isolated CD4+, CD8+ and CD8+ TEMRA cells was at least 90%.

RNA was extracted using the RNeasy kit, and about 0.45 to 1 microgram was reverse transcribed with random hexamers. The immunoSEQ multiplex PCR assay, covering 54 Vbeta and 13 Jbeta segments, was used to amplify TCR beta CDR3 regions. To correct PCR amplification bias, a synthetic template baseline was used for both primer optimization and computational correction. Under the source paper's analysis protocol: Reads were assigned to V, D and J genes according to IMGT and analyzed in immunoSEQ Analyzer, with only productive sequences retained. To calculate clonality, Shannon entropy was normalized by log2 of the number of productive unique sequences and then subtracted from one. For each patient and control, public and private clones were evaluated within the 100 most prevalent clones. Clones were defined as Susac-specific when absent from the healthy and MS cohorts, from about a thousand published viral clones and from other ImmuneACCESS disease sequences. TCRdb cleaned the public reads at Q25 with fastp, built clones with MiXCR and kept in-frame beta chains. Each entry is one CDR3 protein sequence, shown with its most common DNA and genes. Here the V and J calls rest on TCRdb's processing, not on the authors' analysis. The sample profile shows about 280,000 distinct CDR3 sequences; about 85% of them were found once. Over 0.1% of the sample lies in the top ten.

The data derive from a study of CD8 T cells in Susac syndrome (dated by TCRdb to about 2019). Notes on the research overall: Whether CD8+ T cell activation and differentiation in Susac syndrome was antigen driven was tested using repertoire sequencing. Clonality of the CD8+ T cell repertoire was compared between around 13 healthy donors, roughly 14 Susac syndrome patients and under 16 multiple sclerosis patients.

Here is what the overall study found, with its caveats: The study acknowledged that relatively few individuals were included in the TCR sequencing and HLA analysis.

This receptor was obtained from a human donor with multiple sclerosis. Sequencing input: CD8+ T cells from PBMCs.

The nucleotides are TGCGCCAGCAGCCAAGATCTGGTTCTGGCAGGGACGGATTCACCCCTCCACTTT. Protein translation: CASSQDLVLAGTDSPLHF. The rearranged chain carries TRBV4-1 and TRBJ1-6; matching of 5 bases hints at TRBD1 as the D gene. Trimming costs V 0 bases and J 8 bases, and their ends lie 20 bases apart. Taken from the germline V gene, the CDR1 and CDR2 loops are MGHRA and YSYEKL. The CDR3 spans 18 residues, from the cysteine through the phenylalanine. The kept DNA is CDR3 alone, 54 bases in frame from the first base.